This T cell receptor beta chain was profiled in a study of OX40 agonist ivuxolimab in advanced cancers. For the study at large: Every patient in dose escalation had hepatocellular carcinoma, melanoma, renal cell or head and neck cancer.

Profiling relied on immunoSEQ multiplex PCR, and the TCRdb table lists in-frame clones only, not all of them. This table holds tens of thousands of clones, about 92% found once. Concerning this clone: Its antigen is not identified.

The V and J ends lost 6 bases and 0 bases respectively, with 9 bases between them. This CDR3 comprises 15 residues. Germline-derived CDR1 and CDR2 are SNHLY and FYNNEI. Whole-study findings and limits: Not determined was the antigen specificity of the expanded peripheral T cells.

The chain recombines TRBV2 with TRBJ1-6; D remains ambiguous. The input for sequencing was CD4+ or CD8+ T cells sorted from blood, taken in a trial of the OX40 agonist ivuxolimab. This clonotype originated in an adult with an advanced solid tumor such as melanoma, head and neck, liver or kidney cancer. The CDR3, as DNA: TGTGCCAGCAGGCAAAGGAGCTCCTATAATTCACCCCTCCACTTT. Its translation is CASRQRSSYNSPLHF.